The clone carrying this T cell receptor (beta chain) has ten or more counts. The PCR made use of 60 Vbeta and 13 Jbeta primers. Only in-frame clones appear in the TCRdb table, and some are missing; sequencing was by immunoSEQ multiplex PCR. This table has tens of thousands of clones, roughly 75% appearing once. V was shortened by 0 bases and J by 9 bases, with 14 bases between the two germline ends. Germline V lookup: CDR1 LGHNA, CDR2 YSLEER. CDR3 length equals 15 residues. The source of the sample is a study of cytomegalovirus exposure and HLA in healthy donors. The chain employs TRBV4-3 and TRBJ1-4; no reliable D call. This TCR was sampled from a young man in good health and CMV-seropositive. The sample consisted of PBMCs. The CDR3 region has the DNA TGCGCCAGCAGCCAAGAGCCCGGGGTTAGGCAAAAACTGTTTTTT. This sequence encodes CASSQEPGVRQKLFF.